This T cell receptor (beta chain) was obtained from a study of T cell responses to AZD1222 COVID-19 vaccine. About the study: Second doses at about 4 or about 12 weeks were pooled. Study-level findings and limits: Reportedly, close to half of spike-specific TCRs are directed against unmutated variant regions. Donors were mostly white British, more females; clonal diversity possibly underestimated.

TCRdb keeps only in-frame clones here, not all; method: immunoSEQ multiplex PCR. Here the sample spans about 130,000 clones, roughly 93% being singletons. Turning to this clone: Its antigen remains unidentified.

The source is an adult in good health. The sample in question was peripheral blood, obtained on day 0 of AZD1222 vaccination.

The CDR3 loop is CASSYSEGSYGYTF. Written as DNA, the CDR3 is TGTGCCAGCAGTTACTCGGAAGGAAGCTATGGCTACACCTTC. The chain employs TRBV6-6 and TRBJ1-2, with D hard to call. The V and J ends lost 0 bases and 4 bases respectively, with 9 bases between them. Germline V gene sequence: CDR1 MNHNY, CDR2 SVGAGI (reference sequence). This CDR3 spans 14 amino acids.